This entry lists 9 T cell receptor beta chains sequenced from one sample in a study of CD8 T cells in Susac syndrome (dated by TCRdb to the late 2010s). Library preparation employed the immunoSEQ multiplex PCR assay. RNA was extracted with the RNeasy kit and 0.5 to 1 ug was reverse transcribed using random hexamers. Through fastp at Q25 and MiXCR, TCRdb rebuilt clones from the public reads, retaining in-frame beta chains. Identical CDR3 proteins give one entry, which carries the most common genes and DNA. In all, the sample holds around 190,000 distinct CDR3 sequences, and 85% to 95% of those were seen once. Of the sample, 0.095% to 0.13% is held by the ten largest clones. Sequencing used CD4+ T cells from PBMCs. The receptor source for this set is a human donor with Susac syndrome.

This clonotype occurred once. Here the CDR3 reads CASSQVGARNNSPLHF. For the CDR3, the DNA is TGTGCCAGCAGCCAAGTTGGGGCCAGGAATAATTCACCCCTCCACTTT. The V and J genes are TRBV3-1 and TRBJ1-6; weak D call: TRBD1 (5 bases). V dropped 1 base and J dropped 5 bases, with 12 bases sitting between them. This CDR3 is 16 amino acids long. Germline assignment: CDR1 LGHDT and CDR2 YNNKEL (reference sequence).

The CDR3 reads CSARGPGGSLAQYEQFF. CDR3 coding DNA: TGCAGTGCTAGGGGCCCGGGGGGGTCGCTTGCCCAATATGAGCAGTTCTTC. The chain joins TRBV20-1 to TRBJ2-1, with 8 positions matching TRBD2. The junction had 18 bases not matched to a gene; V was cut back by 3 bases and J by 8 bases. Germline V CDR1 and CDR2: DFQATT, SNEGSKA (reference sequence). This CDR3 spans 17 amino acids.

The chain couples TRBV7-9 to TRBJ2-7, with D hard to call. V was cut by 4 bases and J by 6 bases, with 10 bases left in between. The CDR3 runs 12 residues. The V gene's germline CDR1 is SEHNR and CDR2 FQNEAQ (reference sequence). The CDR3 is CASSYTNGEQYF. As DNA, the CDR3 is TGTGCCAGCAGCTACACCAACGGCGAGCAGTACTTC.

V usage is TRBV5-1 and J usage is TRBJ2-5; 7 bases are a match to TRBD1. J was trimmed by 7 bases and V by 7 bases; bases with no gene match: 13. In germline, CDR1 is SGHRS, CDR2 YFSETQ. CDR3 length equals 14 residues. The DNA for the CDR3 is TGCGCCAGCGCCGGGACAGAGCTCTCCGGGACCCAGTACTTC. Translated: CASAGTELSGTQYF.

This chain joins TRBV5-6 and TRBJ1-1; D possibly corresponds to TRBD1 (5 bases). The V end lost 1 base, the J end lost 5 bases, and 18 bases lay between the germline ends. The CDR3 runs to 16 residues. CDR1 and CDR2 from the germline V gene are SGHDT and YYEEEE. CDR3 residues: CASSLIWTREATEAFF. CDR3 in DNA: TGTGCCAGCAGCTTGATTTGGACACGGGAGGCGACTGAAGCTTTCTTT.

The rearrangement joins TRBV11-3 to TRBJ1-6; 9 nucleotides line up with TRBD1. Trimming removed 1 base from V and 6 bases from J; junction bases left unmatched: 7. The CDR3 runs to 17 residues. Germline V CDR1 and CDR2: SGHNT, YENEEA. The CDR3 sequence: CASSLAVGTGFNSPLHF. CDR3 coding DNA: TGTGCCAGCAGCTTAGCGGTGGGGACAGGGTTTAATTCACCCCTCCACTTT.

The rearrangement uses TRBV29-1 and TRBJ2-3; D perhaps matches TRBD2 (7 bases). V was cut by 4 bases and J by 5 bases, with 13 bases left in between. Germline lookup yields CDR1 SQVTM and CDR2 ANQGSEA. The CDR3 contains 13 residues. DNA for the CDR3: TGCAGCGTTGGTGGGGGGGCCGAAGATACGCAGTATTTT. Protein: CSVGGGAEDTQYF.

The CDR3 sequence: CASSRQSLLSGANVLTF. CDR3 DNA sequence: TGTGCCAGCAGCCGCCAGTCACTCCTCTCTGGGGCCAACGTCCTGACTTTC. The chain has TRBV14 and TRBJ2-6; D unresolved. The V end was cut by 4 bases, the J end by 0 bases, with 13 bases between. The CDR3 has 17 amino acids. Germline lookup yields CDR1 SGHDN and CDR2 FVKESK. Together with reference TRBV14 and TRBJ2-6, the CDR3 gives the full variable domain: EAGVTQFPSHSVIEKGQTVTLRCDPISGHDNLYWYRRVMGKEIKFLLHFVKESKQDESGMPNNRFLAERTGGTYSTLKVQPAELEDSGVYFCASSRQSLLSGANVLTFGAGSRLTVL.

The genes are TRBV20-1 and TRBJ2-3, with a weak D call TRBD2 (6 bases). Trimming took 3 bases from V and 4 from J, leaving 17 bases between them. The germline CDR1 and CDR2 sequences are DFQATT and SNEGSKA (reference sequence). The CDR3 has 15 amino acids. CDR3 in DNA: TGCAGTGCTAGGGGGGGAAGGGCCAGTGCAGATACGCAGTATTTT. Translation: CSARGGRASADTQYF.